The 13 T cell receptor beta chains listed next were all sequenced from one sample in a study of blood T cell repertoires in COVID-19. Sequencing was performed with immunoSEQ multiplex PCR; in TCRdb, only in-frame clones are kept and a portion is missing. The data contain 60,000 to 80,000 clones, 80% of them singletons. The sample taken for sequencing was peripheral blood. All receptors derive from a man aged 50 to 59 with COVID-19, enrolled during active disease.

The chain combines TRBV6-5 with TRBJ2-7; TRBD1 matches at 7 bases. The germline V gene encodes CDR1 MNHEY and CDR2 SVGAGI. This CDR3 has 15 residues. The V segment lost 2 bases and the J segment 0 bases; nucleotides outside the gene matches: 4. The CDR3 sequence: CASSYKWDSSYEQYF. In nucleotides, the CDR3 is TGTGCCAGCAGTTACAAGTGGGACAGCTCCTACGAGCAGTACTTC.

This chain connects TRBV28 to TRBJ1-1; TRBD1 agrees at 8 bases. The CDR3 is made up of 13 amino acids. Looked up from germline, CDR1 is MDHEN and CDR2 is SYDVKM. The ends lost 11 bases at V and 4 bases at J; junction bases unmatched: 9. The CDR3 is CAVEDRGITEAFF. The DNA of the CDR3 is TGTGCCGTTGAAGACAGGGGAATCACTGAAGCTTTCTTT.

The chain joins TRBV7-2 to TRBJ2-3; 10 bases align to TRBD2. V shed 4 bases and J 2 bases; nucleotides not matched to a gene: 6. The CDR3 loop spans 16 amino acids. Germline V gene sequence: CDR1 SGHTA, CDR2 FQGNSA. In nucleotides, the CDR3 is TGTGCCAGCAGCTCCAGAGCGGGAGGGATCACAGATACGCAGTATTTT. It translates to CASSSRAGGITDTQYF.

The CDR3 DNA sequence: TGTGCCAGCAGCCCCGTTCCTCGGGAGCAGTACTTC. Protein product: CASSPVPREQYF. The rearrangement uses TRBV11-1 and TRBJ2-7; D is uncertain. Germline lookup yields CDR1 SGHAT and CDR2 FQDESV (reference sequence). The CDR3 totals 12 residues. The V end was cut by 5 bases, the J end by 7 bases, with 12 bases between.

J is TRBJ2-2 and V is TRBV19; D remains unclear. Trimming removed 10 bases from V and 8 bases from J, with 17 bases in between. Germline CDR1 LNHDA, CDR2 SQIVND (reference sequence). This CDR3 is built from 13 residues. The CDR3 is CATNGWFPGELFF. CDR3 sequence (DNA): TGTGCCACCAACGGGTGGTTTCCGGGGGAGCTGTTTTTT.

This clone occurred a few times. The chain recombines TRBV7-2 with TRBJ1-3, with D unresolved. CDR1 and CDR2 (germline): SGHTA, FQGNSA. Trimming pared 3 bases from V and 5 bases from J, leaving 11 bases between. The CDR3 sequence is 14 residues long. The CDR3 bases are TGTGCCAGCAGCTTGGCGGACTATCGAAACACCATATATTTT. As protein: CASSLADYRNTIYF.

J is TRBJ1-5 and V is TRBV18, with 9 bases fitting TRBD1. CDR3 length: 15 amino acids. J gave up 4 bases and V 6 bases, and 7 bases lay outside the gene matches. CDR1 and CDR2 from the germline V gene are KGHSH and LQKENI. The CDR3 DNA reads TGTGCCAGCTCCCCGGACAGGGGTAAGAATCAGCCCCAGCATTTT. It yields the protein CASSPDRGKNQPQHF.

V gene TRBV2 combines with J gene TRBJ2-7, with D perhaps matching TRBD1 (5 bases). Trimming took off 1 base at V and 3 bases at J, with 10 bases between the two ends. This CDR3 region has 14 residues. The V gene's germline CDR1 is SNHLY and CDR2 FYNNEI. CDR3 residues: CASSEGRVFYEQYF. The CDR3 DNA follows: TGTGCCAGCAGTGAAGGCAGGGTTTTCTACGAGCAGTACTTC.

The rearrangement joins TRBV3-1 (or the pseudogene TRBV3-2) to TRBJ1-4, with a possible D match to TRBD1 (6 bases). Germline CDR1 LGHDT, CDR2 YNNKEL (reference sequence). CDR3 length equals 18 residues. The V end was cut by 1 base, the J end by 7 bases, with 22 bases between. The CDR3 sequence is CASSQGVSPAGDSEKLFF. Here the CDR3 DNA reads TGTGCCAGCAGCCAAGGTGTGTCCCCGGCAGGGGATAGTGAAAAACTGTTTTTT.

J is TRBJ1-2 and V is TRBV4-1; TRBD1 matches at 9 bases. Germline V gene data show CDR1 as MGHRA and CDR2 as YSYEKL. With 1 base clipped from V and 7 bases from J, the junction kept 13 bases outside the gene matches. The CDR3 is made up of 17 amino acids. The CDR3 loop is CASSQAFRDRERSGYTF. CDR3 nucleotide sequence: TGCGCCAGCAGCCAAGCGTTCCGGGACAGGGAGAGAAGTGGCTACACCTTC.

Only one count was recorded for this clone. This sequence joins TRBV19 and TRBJ2-1, with D tentatively TRBD2 (5 bases). Trimming removed 7 bases from V and 4 bases from J, with 14 bases in between. The CDR3 consists of 14 residues. Germline CDR1 LNHDA, CDR2 SQIVND (reference sequence). The CDR3 region is CASTAARGYNEQFF. The CDR3 nucleotides read TGTGCCAGTACAGCCGCCCGGGGATACAATGAGCAGTTCTTC.

The chain uses TRBV30 and TRBJ1-5; no clear D gene. The CDR3 consists of 13 residues. Trimming removed 2 bases at V and 5 bases at J, with 10 bases between. Germline V gene lookup returns CDR1 GTSNPN and CDR2 SVGIG (reference sequence). The DNA for the CDR3 is TGTGCCTGGAGTCCCTCGTCCGATCAGCCCCAGCATTTT. Its translation: CAWSPSSDQPQHF.

The chain joins TRBV6-5 to TRBJ1-4; 9 bases match TRBD1. Germline-derived CDR1 and CDR2 are MNHEY and SVGAGI. Trimming cost V 6 bases and J 10 bases; bases outside gene matches: 9. The CDR3 is 14 amino acids. The CDR3 loop reads CASSSDRGLSKLFF. In DNA, the CDR3 is TGTGCCAGCAGCTCAGACAGGGGGTTATCAAAACTGTTTTTT.